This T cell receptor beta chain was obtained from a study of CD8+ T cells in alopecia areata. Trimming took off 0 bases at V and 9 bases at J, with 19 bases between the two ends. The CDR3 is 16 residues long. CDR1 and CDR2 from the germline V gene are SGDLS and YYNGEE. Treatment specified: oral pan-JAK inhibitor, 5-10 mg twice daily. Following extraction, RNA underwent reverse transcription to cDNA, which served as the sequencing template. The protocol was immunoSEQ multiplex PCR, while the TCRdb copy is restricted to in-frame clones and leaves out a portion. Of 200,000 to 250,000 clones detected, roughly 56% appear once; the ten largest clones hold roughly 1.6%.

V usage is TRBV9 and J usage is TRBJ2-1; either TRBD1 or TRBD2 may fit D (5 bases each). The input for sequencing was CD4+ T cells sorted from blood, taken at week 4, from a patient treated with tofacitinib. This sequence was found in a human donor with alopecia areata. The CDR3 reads CASSVGPIRGAGEQFF. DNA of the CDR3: TGTGCCAGCAGCGTAGGTCCGATTAGAGGGGCCGGTGAGCAGTTCTTC.